This T cell receptor beta chain was sequenced for a study of blood T cell repertoires in COVID-19. V lost 2 bases and J lost 2; bases outside the gene matches: 2. Germline CDR1 and CDR2: MDHEN and SYDVKM. The CDR3 runs 14 residues. Under the authors' procedure: The authors estimated nucleated cell counts from reference gene primer amplification. Sequencing used immunoSEQ multiplex PCR; TCRdb keeps in-frame clones, though not all of them. D and trimming were read from the DNA, whereas the V and J calls and clone size are those reported in that table. The sample has under 80,000 clones, 86% seen once. Source material: peripheral blood. The receptor comes from a human donor in a cohort sampled during active COVID-19. The chain couples TRBV28 to TRBJ2-7; 8 bases line up with TRBD2. CDR3 DNA: TGTGCCAGCAGTTTACACGGGGGGGCCTACGAGCAGTACTTC. This gives the protein CASSLHGGAYEQYF.